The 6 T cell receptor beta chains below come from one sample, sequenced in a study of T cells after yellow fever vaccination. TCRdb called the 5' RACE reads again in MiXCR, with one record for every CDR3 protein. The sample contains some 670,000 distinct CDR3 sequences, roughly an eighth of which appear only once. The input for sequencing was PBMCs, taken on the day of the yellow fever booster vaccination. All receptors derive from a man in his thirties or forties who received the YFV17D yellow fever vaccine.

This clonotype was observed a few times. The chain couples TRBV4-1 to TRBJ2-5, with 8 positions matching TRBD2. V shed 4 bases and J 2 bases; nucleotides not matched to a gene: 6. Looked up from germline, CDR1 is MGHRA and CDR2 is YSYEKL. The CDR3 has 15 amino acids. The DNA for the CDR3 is TGCGCCAGCAGCCCCAGACTAGCGTCTCAAGAGACCCAGTACTTC. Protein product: CASSPRLASQETQYF.

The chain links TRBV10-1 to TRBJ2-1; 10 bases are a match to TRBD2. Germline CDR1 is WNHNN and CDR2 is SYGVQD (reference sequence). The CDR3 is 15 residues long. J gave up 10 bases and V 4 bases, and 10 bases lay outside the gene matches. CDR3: CASSAGGTSAVEQFF. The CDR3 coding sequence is TGCGCCAGCAGTGCGGGGGGGACTAGCGCAGTGGAGCAGTTCTTC.

The CDR3 DNA follows: TGTGCCAGCAGCCAGGGACTAGCGGGAGGGCCGCTGTACTTC. Translation gives CASSQGLAGGPLYF. The chain combines TRBV7-3 with TRBJ2-7; the match to TRBD2 covers 16 bases. The length of the CDR3 is 14 residues. The germline CDR1 and CDR2 sequences are SGHTA and FQGTGA. Trimming removed 5 bases from V and 12 bases from J; junction bases left unmatched: 7.

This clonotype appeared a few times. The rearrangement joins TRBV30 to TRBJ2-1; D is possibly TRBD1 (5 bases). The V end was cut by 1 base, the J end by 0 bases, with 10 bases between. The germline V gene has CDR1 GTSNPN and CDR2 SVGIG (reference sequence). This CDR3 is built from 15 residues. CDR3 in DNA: TGTGCCTGGAGTGCCGCTGGGGCCTCCTACAATGAGCAGTTCTTC. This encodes CAWSAAGASYNEQFF.

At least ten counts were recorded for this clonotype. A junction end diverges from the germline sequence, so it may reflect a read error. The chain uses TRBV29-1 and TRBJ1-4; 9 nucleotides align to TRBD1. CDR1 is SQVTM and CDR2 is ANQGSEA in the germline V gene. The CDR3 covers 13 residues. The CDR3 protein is CSAEQGADEKLFF. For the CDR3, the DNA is TGCAGCGCTGAACAGGGGGCGGATGAAAAACTGTTTTTT.

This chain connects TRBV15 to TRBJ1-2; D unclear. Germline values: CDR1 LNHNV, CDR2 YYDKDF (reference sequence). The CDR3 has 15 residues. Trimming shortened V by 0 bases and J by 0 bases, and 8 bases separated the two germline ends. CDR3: CATSRDPPANYGYTF. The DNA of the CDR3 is TGTGCCACCAGCAGAGATCCCCCGGCTAACTATGGCTACACCTTC. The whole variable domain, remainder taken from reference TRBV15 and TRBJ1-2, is DAMVIQNPRYQVTQFGKPVTLSCSQTLNHNVMYWYQQKSSQAPKLLFHYYDKDFNNEADTPDNFQSRRPNTSFCFLDIRSPGLGDTAMYLCATSRDPPANYGYTFGSGTRLTVV.